In its sample, the clone carrying this T cell receptor (beta chain) was seen a few times. The target antigen is unknown. The sample is drawn from a study of cytomegalovirus exposure and HLA in healthy donors. Study-level information: Roughly 80 million unique TCRs from HLA-typed donors were held in an early data release. Membership in the Caucasian-associated ancestry cluster was found for about four fifths of fewer than 450 genotyped donors.

The PCR ran on 60 Vbeta and 13 Jbeta primers. Using immunoSEQ multiplex PCR, the repertoire was profiled, and TCRdb retains in-frame clones only, with some absent. The sample comprises about 160,000 clones, approximately 80% of which are singletons, and less than 4.5% rests with the top ten. Findings of the study overall: For most TCR sequences rarity was the rule, although some public TCRs occurred in many donors. The investigators catalogued some 160 TCR beta chains as cytomegalovirus-associated.

This clonotype was sampled from a man younger than 45 in good health and CMV-seropositive. Source material: PBMCs.

This CDR3 is CATRGETQDYEQYF. The CDR3 DNA sequence: TGTGCCACCCGCGGGGAGACACAAGATTACGAGCAGTACTTC. This chain joins TRBV15 and TRBJ2-7, with D possibly matching TRBD2 (6 bases). V gave up 8 bases and J gave up 4 bases, with 18 bases separating them. Looked up from germline, CDR1 is LNHNV and CDR2 is YYDKDF (reference sequence). This CDR3 is 14 amino acids long. The full variable domain, rest sourced from reference TRBV15 and TRBJ2-7, is DAMVIQNPRYQVTQFGKPVTLSCSQTLNHNVMYWYQQKSSQAPKLLFHYYDKDFNNEADTPDNFQSRRPNTSFCFLDIRSPGLGDTAMYLCATRGETQDYEQYFGPGTRLTVT.